The 12 T cell receptor beta chains in this list originate from one sample, sequenced in a study of T cell responses to AZD1222 COVID-19 vaccine. Produced via immunoSEQ multiplex PCR; TCRdb's table is partial and in-frame only. Among 150,000 to 200,000 clones listed, about 92% were seen once. Sequencing was performed on peripheral blood, taken on day 0 of MenACWY control vaccination. Every receptor here comes from an adult in good health.

The V gene is TRBV19, the J gene TRBJ2-5; D remains unclear. Trimming removed 3 bases at V and 2 bases at J, with 10 bases between. CDR1 and CDR2 (germline): LNHDA, SQIVND (reference sequence). The CDR3 covers 14 residues. CDR3 loop: CASSILGPQETQYF. For the CDR3, the DNA is TGTGCCAGTAGTATCCTCGGTCCGCAAGAGACCCAGTACTTC.

This chain links TRBV9 with TRBJ2-1, with TRBD2 as a possible D gene (5 bases). Germline V gene sequence: CDR1 SGDLS, CDR2 YYNGEE. This CDR3 spans 14 amino acids. V lost 2 bases to trimming and J lost 4 bases, with 10 bases between them. CDR3 in DNA: TGTGCCAGCAGCGTGGCTAGCAGTTACAATGAGCAGTTCTTC. Protein sequence: CASSVASSYNEQFF.

There are a few counts of this clone. The rearrangement links TRBV30 to TRBJ2-7; a weak D match, TRBD2 (5 bases). Trimming removed 2 bases from V and 7 bases from J, with 18 bases in between. Germline CDR1 GTSNPN, CDR2 SVGIG (reference sequence). The CDR3 is 14 amino acids. The DNA of the CDR3 is TGTGCCTGGAGTCCAAAGATGGGAGTGGGGGAGCAGTACTTC. Amino acids: CAWSPKMGVGEQYF.

V is TRBV5-6 and J is TRBJ1-1; possible D gene TRBD1, 5 bases. CDR1 and CDR2 from the germline V gene are SGHDT and YYEEEE. V lost 1 base to trimming and J lost 1 base, with 14 bases between them. This CDR3 has 16 amino acids. The CDR3 DNA sequence: TGTGCCAGCAGCTTGCCAGGGCTCGGTTGGAACACTGAAGCTTTCTTT. Protein product: CASSLPGLGWNTEAFF.

V is TRBV7-9 and J is TRBJ2-1; a weak D match, TRBD1 (5 bases). The CDR3 runs 17 residues. In germline, CDR1 is SEHNR, CDR2 FQNEAQ (reference sequence). The germline V and J ends were trimmed by 4 bases and 0 bases, with 16 bases remaining between them. CDR3 in amino acids: CASSSYVGLDSYNEQFF. The CDR3 coding sequence is TGTGCCAGCAGCTCTTACGTGGGGCTAGACTCCTACAATGAGCAGTTCTTC.

This clone was detected once. The chain employs TRBV18 and TRBJ2-5, with TRBD1 identical over 11 bases. CDR3 length: 16 residues. V shed 2 bases, J shed 4 bases, and the junction held 6 bases outside the gene matches. Germline-derived CDR1 and CDR2 are KGHSH and LQKENI. CDR3 sequence reads: CASSPSSDRGRETQYF. CDR3 bases: TGTGCCAGCTCACCATCTTCGGACAGGGGGCGAGAGACCCAGTACTTC.

The chain links TRBV5-4 to TRBJ2-1; 7 bases fit TRBD2. The CDR3 sequence is 18 residues long. Germline V gene data show CDR1 as SGHNT and CDR2 as YYREEE (reference sequence). V lost 0 bases, J lost 2 bases, and 11 bases stayed unmatched. CDR3 residues: CASSLDAAAGVTYNEQFF. In DNA form, the CDR3 reads TGTGCCAGCAGCTTGGACGCAGCCGCGGGAGTAACCTACAATGAGCAGTTCTTC.

The CDR3 region is CSVAIQENTEAFF. In DNA form, the CDR3 reads TGCAGCGTTGCCATACAAGAGAACACTGAAGCTTTCTTT. The V gene is TRBV29-1, the J gene TRBJ1-1, with D hard to call. The CDR3 has 13 amino acids. Germline CDR1 and CDR2: SQVTM and ANQGSEA. Trimming pared 4 bases from V and 1 base from J, leaving 10 bases between.

The chain is built from TRBV7-9 and TRBJ1-2; D remains unclear. The CDR3 sequence is 15 residues long. The germline gives CDR1 SEHNR, CDR2 FQNEAQ (reference sequence). Trimming cost V 5 bases and J 2 bases, with 15 bases left between them. Here the CDR3 reads CASSPSRPTNYGYTF. The CDR3 region has the DNA TGTGCCAGCAGCCCTAGCCGGCCCACAAACTATGGCTACACCTTC.

The chain recombines TRBV2 with TRBJ2-1; weak D call: TRBD2 (6 bases). V shed 7 bases and J shed 3 bases, with 13 bases lying between them. Germline V gene lookup returns CDR1 SNHLY and CDR2 FYNNEI. This CDR3 contains 14 residues. In DNA form, the CDR3 reads TGTGCCAGCAATCCACCGGGGGTCTACAATGAGCAGTTCTTC. It yields the protein CASNPPGVYNEQFF.

The chain joins TRBV29-1 to TRBJ1-2; 10 bases line up with TRBD1. CDR3 length: 13 residues. The ends lost 5 bases at V and 7 bases at J; junction bases unmatched: 7. Germline V CDR1 and CDR2: SQVTM, ANQGSEA. The DNA for the CDR3 is TGCAGCGTTACGGGACAGGGGAAGAGTGGCTACACCTTC. It yields the protein CSVTGQGKSGYTF.

The chain joins TRBV6-4 to TRBJ1-1; the D gene is possibly TRBD1 (6 bases). The CDR3 runs 14 residues. Germline V CDR1 and CDR2: MRHNA, SNTAGT. V lost 7 bases and J 0 bases, leaving 12 bases between the germline ends. The CDR3 loop reads CASITGQMNTEAFF. CDR3 DNA sequence: TGTGCCAGCATCACTGGACAGATGAACACTGAAGCTTTCTTT.